This T cell receptor (beta chain) was captured by sequencing in a study of CD8+ T cells in alopecia areata. Whole-study findings and limits: Normal-skin resident alphabeta T cells also appear among scalp sample sequences.

This clone was seen a few times. The antigen is unknown. The CDR3 covers 14 residues. CDR1 MNHNS and CDR2 SASEGT come from the germline V gene. The ends lost 1 base at V and 5 bases at J; junction bases unmatched: 4. TCR sequencing used cDNA made by reverse transcription of extracted RNA. Assay used: immunoSEQ multiplex PCR; TCRdb lists only in-frame clones, some missing. The sample includes more than 85,000 clones, 40% to 55% seen only once; the top ten take under 0.9%. V is TRBV6-1 and J is TRBJ2-5, with 7 nucleotides matching TRBD1. Source material: CD4+ T cells sorted from blood. This clonotype was obtained from a human donor with alopecia areata. The CDR3 spells CASSEGQGWETQYF. The DNA for the CDR3 is TGTGCCAGCAGTGAAGGACAGGGATGGGAGACCCAGTACTTC.